The rows below give T cell receptor beta chains drawn from one sample of a study of blood T cell repertoires in COVID-19. Libraries were prepared by immunoSEQ multiplex PCR; TCRdb keeps only in-frame clonotypes and omits some of them. The sample contains under 200,000 clones, approximately 90% of which appear only once. The sequencing input was peripheral blood. Source of these receptors: a man between 18 and 35 years old with acute or convalescent COVID-19. Each CDR3 is given with its conserved first and last residue. A D gene is named only where the DNA matches it firmly. Clone size, where shown, is once, few, many, or a class for clones that have expanded.

TRBJ1-2	.	TRBV4-1	.	TGCGCCAGCAGCCATGGCGGGACGGACTATGGCTACACCTTC	CASSHGGTDYGYTF
TRBJ1-4	.	TRBV12-3/TRBV12-4	.	TGTGCCAGCAGTCTCCCCGATGAAAAACTGTTTTTT	CASSLPDEKLFF
TRBJ1-4	.	TRBV5-1	.	TGCGCCAGCAGCTTGTCATCAACTAATGAAAAACTGTTTTTT	CASSLSSTNEKLFF
TRBJ2-5	.	TRBV12-5	TRBD1	TGTGCTAGTGGTACCCGGACAGGTGGAAAGGAGACCCAGTACTTC	CASGTRTGGKETQYF
TRBJ2-3	.	TRBV14	.	TGTGCCAGCAGTGAGGTCCGACAGGCCCTCTCCCCACTTAGCACAGATACGCAGTATTTT	CASSEVRQALSPLSTDTQYF
TRBJ2-5	.	TRBV11-2	TRBD1	TGTGCCAGCAGCTCCTCGACAGGGCTTTATAAAGAGACCCAGTACTTC	CASSSSTGLYKETQYF
TRBJ1-2	.	TRBV4-1	TRBD1	TGCGCCAGCAGCCCTGACAGGGGCTATGGCTACACCTTC	CASSPDRGYGYTF
TRBJ1-1	.	TRBV18	TRBD1	TGTGCCAGCTCACCACTCAGGGGGGACAGTGAAGCTTTCTTT	CASSPLRGDSEAFF
TRBJ1-3	.	TRBV9	.	TGTGCCAGCAGCGTAGACAGGGAGTCTGGAAACACCATATATTTT	CASSVDRESGNTIYF
TRBJ1-4	.	TRBV2	.	TGTGCCAGCAGCCCGATTGGGACTTATGAAAAACTGTTTTTT	CASSPIGTYEKLFF
TRBJ1-6	.	TRBV4-1	.	TGCGCCAGCAGCCAAGACAGTCAGGGTAAAAATTCACCCCTCCACTTT	CASSQDSQGKNSPLHF
TRBJ1-2	.	TRBV7-9	.	TGTGCCAGCAGCCCCCGGTTCGGAGGCTATGGCTACACCTTC	CASSPRFGGYGYTF
TRBJ2-3	.	TRBV4-1	.	TGCGCCAGCAGCCAAGGGGGCGGTCCTAGCACAGATACGCAGTATTTT	CASSQGGGPSTDTQYF
TRBJ2-7	.	TRBV2	TRBD2	TGTGCCAGCAGTGATGCGGGAGAGCTCGAGCAGTACTTC	CASSDAGELEQYF
TRBJ2-6	.	TRBV27	.	TGTGCCAGCAGTACAGCCTCCGGAGGGCAGGAACCTCCTGGGGCCAACGTCCTGACTTTC	CASSTASGGQEPPGANVLTF
TRBJ1-2	.	TRBV19	.	TGTGCCAGTACGGGGGGACTGCACTTATATGGCTACACCTTC	CASTGGLHLYGYTF
TRBJ2-5	.	TRBV7-8	.	TGTGCCAGCAGCGAGCACCAAGAGACCCAGTACTTC	CASSEHQETQYF
TRBJ2-7	.	TRBV2	TRBD2	TGTGCCAGCAGTGTCCCCCCTTTAGCGGGAGTAGACGAGCAGTACTTC	CASSVPPLAGVDEQYF
TRBJ2-1	.	TRBV6-6	.	TGTGCCAGCAGTTACTACGGGGATGAGCAGTTCTTC	CASSYYGDEQFF
TRBJ1-1	.	TRBV7-9	.	TGTGCCAGCAGCTCCCCCAGCTGGACAGAAGGAGGGAACACTGAAGCTTTCTTT	CASSSPSWTEGGNTEAFF
TRBJ1-1	.	TRBV30	TRBD1	TGTGCCTGGAGTTCGTACTCGGGACAGGGCGCTGAAGCTTTCTTT	CAWSSYSGQGAEAFF
TRBJ1-1	once	TRBV6-5	.	TGTGCCAGCAGTACGGGTTCTGAAGCTTTCTTT	CASSTGSEAFF
TRBJ1-1	.	TRBV29-1	TRBD1	TGCAGCGTTCGGCGGGGGACAGGGGTTGAAGGTGAAGCTTTCTTT	CSVRRGTGVEGEAFF
TRBJ1-2	.	TRBV25-1	.	TGTGCCAGCAGTGACCCCCTCCACTATGGCTACACCTTC	CASSDPLHYGYTF
TRBJ1-6	.	TRBV19	.	TGTGCCAGTACGGTACAGGGTCGGTCACCCCTCCACTTT	CASTVQGRSPLHF
TRBJ2-7	.	TRBV9	.	TGTGCCAGCAGCCTTGTGGAGGGCTACGAGCAGTACTTC	CASSLVEGYEQYF
TRBJ1-5	.	TRBV6-5	.	TGTGCCAGCACCCCCGGAGGTCATCAGCCCCAGCATTTT	CASTPGGHQPQHF
TRBJ1-5	.	TRBV30	.	TGTGCCTGGAGTCCCAGGCGGGACCAGCCCCAGCATTTT	CAWSPRRDQPQHF
TRBJ2-4	.	TRBV5-4	.	TGTGCCAGCAGCTTGCGGGGGTCGGGGGACATTCAGTACTTC	CASSLRGSGDIQYF
TRBJ2-7	.	TRBV9	TRBD1	TGTGCCAGCAGCGTAGAACAGGGGTCCTACGAGCAGTACTTC	CASSVEQGSYEQYF
TRBJ1-2	.	TRBV21-1	.	TGTGCCAGTTATCCCGGGCAGGGGAAAGGCTACACCTTC	CASYPGQGKGYTF
TRBJ2-5	.	TRBV3-1/TRBV3-2	TRBD1	TGTGCCAGCAGCCCTCGTGGGACAGAGGCCCAGTACTTC	CASSPRGTEAQYF
TRBJ1-2	.	TRBV14	.	TGTGCCAGCAGCCAAGCGGGGTCCTCGAACGGCTACACCTTC	CASSQAGSSNGYTF
TRBJ1-2	.	TRBV4-1	TRBD1	TGCGCCAGCAGCCAAACGATGGCCGGACAGGGCGATGGCTACACCTTC	CASSQTMAGQGDGYTF
TRBJ1-1	.	TRBV18	.	TGTGCCAGCTCCCCCCTAGGAAGGGGGGGTACTGAAGCTTTCTTT	CASSPLGRGGTEAFF
TRBJ1-1	.	TRBV11-2	TRBD1	TGTGCCAGCAGCTTAGGGACAGGGTCTGAGGCGGAAGCTTTCTTT	CASSLGTGSEAEAFF
TRBJ1-4	.	TRBV7-9	.	TGTGCCAGCAGCACCAACCTAGGTCGTGAAAAACTGTTTTTT	CASSTNLGREKLFF
TRBJ1-5	few	TRBV7-9	TRBD1	TGTGCCAGCAGCTCACAGGGGATCAATCAGCCCCAGCATTTT	CASSSQGINQPQHF
TRBJ1-6	.	TRBV19	TRBD1	TGTGCCAGTAGTACGACAGGGGATTCACCCCTCCACTTT	CASSTTGDSPLHF
TRBJ2-1	once	TRBV11-2	TRBD1	TGTGCCAGCAGCTTCATCCCGGGACAGTCTATCAATGAGCAGTTCTTC	CASSFIPGQSINEQFF
TRBJ2-3	.	TRBV6-5	TRBD1	TGTGCCAGCCGGACAGGGCCGGAGGATACGCAGTATTTT	CASRTGPEDTQYF
TRBJ1-2	few	TRBV19	TRBD1	TGTGCCAGCTTGGGACAGGGGGCGCGCGGCTATGGCTACACCTTC	CASLGQGARGYGYTF
TRBJ1-3	.	TRBV5-8	TRBD1	TGTGCCAGCAGCATCTCCGGGACAGGAGGAAACACCATATATTTT	CASSISGTGGNTIYF
TRBJ1-5	.	TRBV4-2	.	TGTGCCAGCAGCCAAGAAAAGGGGTGGGGAAAGCCCCAGCATTTT	CASSQEKGWGKPQHF
TRBJ1-5	once	TRBV19	.	TGTGCCAGTAGTAGCGTTAGCAATCAGCCCCAGCATTTT	CASSSVSNQPQHF
TRBJ2-1	.	TRBV11-2	.	TGTGCCAGCAGTGCTGGAGCCCATGAGCAGTTCTTC	CASSAGAHEQFF
TRBJ1-4	.	TRBV2	.	TGTGCCAGCAGCGAATCAGGGTTGGCTAATGAAAAACTGTTTTTT	CASSESGLANEKLFF